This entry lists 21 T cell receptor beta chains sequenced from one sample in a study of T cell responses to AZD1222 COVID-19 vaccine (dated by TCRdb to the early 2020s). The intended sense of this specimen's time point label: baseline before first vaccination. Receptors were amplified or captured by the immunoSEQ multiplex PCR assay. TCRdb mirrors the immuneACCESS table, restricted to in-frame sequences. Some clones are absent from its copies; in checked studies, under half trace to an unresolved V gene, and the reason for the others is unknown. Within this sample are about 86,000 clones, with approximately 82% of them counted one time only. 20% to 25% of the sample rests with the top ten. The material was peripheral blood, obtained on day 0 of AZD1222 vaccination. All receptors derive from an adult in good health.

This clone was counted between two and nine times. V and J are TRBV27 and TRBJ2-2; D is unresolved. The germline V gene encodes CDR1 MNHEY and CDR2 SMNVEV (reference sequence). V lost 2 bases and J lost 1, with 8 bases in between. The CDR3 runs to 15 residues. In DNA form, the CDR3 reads TGTGCCAGCAGTTTAGGGCTATTGAACACCGGGGAGCTGTTTTTT. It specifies CASSLGLLNTGELFF.

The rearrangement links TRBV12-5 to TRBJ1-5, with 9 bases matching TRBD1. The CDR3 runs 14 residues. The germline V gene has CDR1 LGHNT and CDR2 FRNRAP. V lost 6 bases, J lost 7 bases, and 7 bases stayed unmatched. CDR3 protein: CASGARQGEQPQHF. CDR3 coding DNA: TGTGCTAGTGGAGCGAGACAGGGGGAGCAGCCCCAGCATTTT. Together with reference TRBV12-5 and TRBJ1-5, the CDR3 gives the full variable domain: DARVTQTPRHKVTEMGQEVTMRCQPILGHNTVFWYRQTMMQGLELLAYFRNRAPLDDSGMPKDRFSAEMPDATLATLKIQPSEPRDSAVYFCASGARQGEQPQHFGDGTRLSIL.

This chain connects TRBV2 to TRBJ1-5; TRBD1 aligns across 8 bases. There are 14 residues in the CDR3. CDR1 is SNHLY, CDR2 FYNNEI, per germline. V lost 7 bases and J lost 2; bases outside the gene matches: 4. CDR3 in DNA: TGTGCCAGCACCCCGGGACAGGGCAATCAGCCCCAGCATTTT. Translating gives CASTPGQGNQPQHF.

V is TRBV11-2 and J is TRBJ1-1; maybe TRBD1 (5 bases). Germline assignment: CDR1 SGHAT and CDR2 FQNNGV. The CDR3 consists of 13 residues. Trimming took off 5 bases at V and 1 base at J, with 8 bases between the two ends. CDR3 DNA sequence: TGTGCCAGCAGCCTCGGACAGAACACTGAAGCTTTCTTT. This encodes CASSLGQNTEAFF.

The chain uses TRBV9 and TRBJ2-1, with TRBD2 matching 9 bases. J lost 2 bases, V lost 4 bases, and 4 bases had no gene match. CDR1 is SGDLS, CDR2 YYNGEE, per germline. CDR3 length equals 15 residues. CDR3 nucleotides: TGTGCCAGCAGCAGAGCGGGAGGAGCCTACAATGAGCAGTTCTTC. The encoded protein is CASSRAGGAYNEQFF.

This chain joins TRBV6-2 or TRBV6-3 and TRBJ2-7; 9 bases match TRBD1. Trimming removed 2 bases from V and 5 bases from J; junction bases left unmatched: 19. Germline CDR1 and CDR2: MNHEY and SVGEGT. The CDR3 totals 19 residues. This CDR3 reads CASSYPGTGRTKFSHEQYF. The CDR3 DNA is TGTGCCAGCAGTTACCCCGGGACAGGGCGGACCAAGTTCAGCCACGAGCAGTACTTC.

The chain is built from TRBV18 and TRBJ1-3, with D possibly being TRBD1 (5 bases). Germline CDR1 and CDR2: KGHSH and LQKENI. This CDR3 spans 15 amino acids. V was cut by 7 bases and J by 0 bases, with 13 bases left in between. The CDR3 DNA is TGTGCCAGCTGCCCGACAGATCTCTCTGGAAACACCATATATTTT. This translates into CASCPTDLSGNTIYF.

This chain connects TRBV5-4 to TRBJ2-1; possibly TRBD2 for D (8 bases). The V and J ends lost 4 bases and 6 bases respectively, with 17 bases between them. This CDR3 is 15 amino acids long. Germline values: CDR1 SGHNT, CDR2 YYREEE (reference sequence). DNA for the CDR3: TGTGCCAGCAGCCCGGGGGGGGACAGAGTCAATGAGCAGTTCTTC. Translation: CASSPGGDRVNEQFF.

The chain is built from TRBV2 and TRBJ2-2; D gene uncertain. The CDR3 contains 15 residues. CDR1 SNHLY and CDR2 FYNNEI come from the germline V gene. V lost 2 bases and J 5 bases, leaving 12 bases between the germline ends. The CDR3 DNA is TGTGCCAGCAGTGAAAACGTACCCGGGACCGGGGAGCTGTTTTTT. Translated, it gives CASSENVPGTGELFF.

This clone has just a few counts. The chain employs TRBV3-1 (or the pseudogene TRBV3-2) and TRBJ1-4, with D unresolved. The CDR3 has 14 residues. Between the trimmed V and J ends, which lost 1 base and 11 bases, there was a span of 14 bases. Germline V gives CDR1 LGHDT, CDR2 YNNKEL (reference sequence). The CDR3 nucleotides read TGTGCCAGCAGCCAAGGTCGCGGATCGGACAAACTGTTTTTT. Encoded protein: CASSQGRGSDKLFF.

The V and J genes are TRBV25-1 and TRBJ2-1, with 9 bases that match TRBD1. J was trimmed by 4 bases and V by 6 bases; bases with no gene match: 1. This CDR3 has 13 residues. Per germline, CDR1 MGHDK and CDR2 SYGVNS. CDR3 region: CASRGTGYNEQFF. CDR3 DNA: TGTGCCAGCAGAGGGACAGGGTACAATGAGCAGTTCTTC.

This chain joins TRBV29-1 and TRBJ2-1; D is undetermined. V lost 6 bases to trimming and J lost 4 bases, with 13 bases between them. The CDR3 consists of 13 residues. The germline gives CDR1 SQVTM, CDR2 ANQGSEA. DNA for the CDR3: TGCAGCGTCTCACTTTCAAATTACAATGAGCAGTTCTTC. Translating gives CSVSLSNYNEQFF.

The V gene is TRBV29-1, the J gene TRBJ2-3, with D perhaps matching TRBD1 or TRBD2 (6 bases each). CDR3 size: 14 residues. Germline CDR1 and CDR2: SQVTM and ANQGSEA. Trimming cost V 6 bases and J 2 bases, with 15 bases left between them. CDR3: CSVLGGSHTDTQYF. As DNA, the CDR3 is TGCAGCGTACTAGGGGGGTCACACACAGATACGCAGTATTTT.

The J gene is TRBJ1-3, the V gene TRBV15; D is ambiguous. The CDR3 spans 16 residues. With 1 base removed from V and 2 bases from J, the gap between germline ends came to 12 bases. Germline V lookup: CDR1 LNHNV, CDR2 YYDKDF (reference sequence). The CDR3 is CATSRVSGATGNTIYF. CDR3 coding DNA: TGTGCCACCAGCAGAGTCAGCGGAGCTACTGGAAACACCATATATTTT.

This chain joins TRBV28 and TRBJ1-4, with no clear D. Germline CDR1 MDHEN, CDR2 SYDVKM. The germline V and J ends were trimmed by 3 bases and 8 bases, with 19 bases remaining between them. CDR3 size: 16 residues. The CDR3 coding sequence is TGTGCCAGCAGTTTTGAGGACGGTCCGGGTGAAGAAAAACTGTTTTTT. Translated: CASSFEDGPGEEKLFF.

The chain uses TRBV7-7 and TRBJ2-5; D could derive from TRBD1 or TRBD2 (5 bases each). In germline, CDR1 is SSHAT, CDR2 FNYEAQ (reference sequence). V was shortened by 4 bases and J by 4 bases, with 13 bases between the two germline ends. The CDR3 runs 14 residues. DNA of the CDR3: TGTGCCAGCAGCTCTCTGACAGAGGGAGAGACCCAGTACTTC. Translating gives CASSSLTEGETQYF.

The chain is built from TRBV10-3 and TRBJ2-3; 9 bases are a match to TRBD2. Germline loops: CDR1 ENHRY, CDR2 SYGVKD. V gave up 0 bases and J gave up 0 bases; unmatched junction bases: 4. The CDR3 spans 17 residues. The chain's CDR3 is CAISESKTSGSTDTQYF. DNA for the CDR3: TGTGCCATCAGTGAGTCAAAGACTAGCGGAAGCACAGATACGCAGTATTTT.

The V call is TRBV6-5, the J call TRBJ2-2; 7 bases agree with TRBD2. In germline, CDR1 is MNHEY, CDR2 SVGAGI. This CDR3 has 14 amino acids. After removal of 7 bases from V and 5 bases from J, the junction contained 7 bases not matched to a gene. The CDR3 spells CASKPSGGTGELFF. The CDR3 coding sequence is TGTGCCAGCAAACCTAGCGGAGGTACCGGGGAGCTGTTTTTT.

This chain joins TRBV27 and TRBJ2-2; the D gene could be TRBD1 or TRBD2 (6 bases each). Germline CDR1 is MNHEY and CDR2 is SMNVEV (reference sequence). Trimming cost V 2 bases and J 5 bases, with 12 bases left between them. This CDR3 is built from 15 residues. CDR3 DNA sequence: TGTGCCAGCAGTTTAAAGGGGGGCCGAACCGGGGAGCTGTTTTTT. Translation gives CASSLKGGRTGELFF.

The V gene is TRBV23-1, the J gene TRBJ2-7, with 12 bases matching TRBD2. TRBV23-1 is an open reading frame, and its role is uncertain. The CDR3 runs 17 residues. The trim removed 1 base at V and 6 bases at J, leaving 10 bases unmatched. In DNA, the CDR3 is TGCGCCAGCAGTCAATGGAGACTAGCGGGAGAGTTTATCGAGCAGTACTTC. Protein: CASSQWRLAGEFIEQYF.

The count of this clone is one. CDR3 coding DNA: TGTGCCATCACTAGTACCCGGGGTACCGAACCAGATACGCAGTATTTT. This sequence encodes CAITSTRGTEPDTQYF. The chain joins TRBV10-3 to TRBJ2-3, with a possible D match to TRBD2 (5 bases). The CDR3 is made up of 16 amino acids. CDR1 is ENHRY, CDR2 SYGVKD, per germline. The germline V and J ends were trimmed by 7 bases and 4 bases, with 21 bases remaining between them.